The 32 T cell receptor beta chains below come from one sample, sequenced in a study of blood T cell repertoires in COVID-19. The data were produced by immunoSEQ multiplex PCR, yet TCRdb's version contains in-frame clones alone and is incomplete. The table lists roughly 100,000 clones, 75% to 90% of them singletons, with around 10% in the top ten. The sample taken for sequencing was peripheral blood. Receptors originate from an elderly man with acute or convalescent COVID-19.

The V gene is TRBV6-4, the J gene TRBJ1-6; 11 positions agree with TRBD1. Germline-derived CDR1 and CDR2 are MRHNA and SNTAGT. This CDR3 spans 15 amino acids. V lost 3 bases and J lost 9; bases outside the gene matches: 4. The CDR3, as DNA: TGTGCCAGCAGTGAATGGACAGGGGGCCGTTCACCCCTCCACTTT. This encodes CASSEWTGGRSPLHF.

This rearrangement joins TRBV5-4 to TRBJ2-5; the D is unclear. The length of the CDR3 is 14 residues. Germline loops: CDR1 SGHNT, CDR2 YYREEE (reference sequence). V shed 0 bases and J shed 2 bases, with 8 bases lying between them. The CDR3 nucleotides are TGTGCCAGCAGCTTGGGCCCGGTGCAAGAGACCCAGTACTTC. The encoded protein is CASSLGPVQETQYF.

This chain connects TRBV2 to TRBJ2-1, with 10 positions matching TRBD2. After removal of 5 bases from V and 0 bases from J, the junction contained 1 base not matched to a gene. The germline CDR1 and CDR2 sequences are SNHLY and FYNNEI. The CDR3 extends over 15 amino acids. CDR3 in DNA: TGTGCCAGCAGTTCTAGCGGGAGCTCCTACAATGAGCAGTTCTTC. This gives the protein CASSSSGSSYNEQFF.

J is TRBJ2-1 and V is TRBV9; the match to TRBD2 covers 7 bases. This CDR3 region has 15 residues. Germline V lookup: CDR1 SGDLS, CDR2 YYNGEE. The V gene end was trimmed by 0 bases and the J gene end by 7 bases; junction bases not matched to a gene: 7. The CDR3 bases are TGTGCCAGCAGCGTAGACGGGGGAGGGCTGAATGAGCAGTTCTTC. This gives the protein CASSVDGGGLNEQFF.

The V and J genes are TRBV7-2 and TRBJ1-4, with unresolved D. The CDR3 is made up of 11 amino acids. Germline lookup yields CDR1 SGHTA and CDR2 FQGNSA. Trimming pared 1 base from V and 11 bases from J, leaving 5 bases between. The CDR3 coding sequence is TGTGCCAGCAGCTTAGGTCGTAAACTGTTTTTT. Amino acids: CASSLGRKLFF.

The chain is built from TRBV24-1 and TRBJ2-7; D might be TRBD2 (5 bases). With 2 bases removed from V and 2 bases from J, the gap between germline ends came to 18 bases. The germline CDR1 and CDR2 sequences are KGHDR and SFDVKD. CDR3 length: 17 residues. CDR3 nucleotides: TGTGCCACCAGTGATTCCCAACTCAGCGGAACAACCTACGAGCAGTACTTC. Its translation: CATSDSQLSGTTYEQYF.

The genes are TRBV2 and TRBJ1-1; TRBD1 matches at 9 bases. The germline gives CDR1 SNHLY, CDR2 FYNNEI. The CDR3 is 14 amino acids. The junction had 5 bases not matched to a gene; V was cut back by 8 bases and J by 1 base. This CDR3 is CASGGTGSNTEAFF. CDR3 nucleotide sequence: TGTGCCAGCGGTGGGACAGGGTCGAACACTGAAGCTTTCTTT.

This sequence joins TRBV30 and TRBJ1-5; 8 positions agree with TRBD1. The CDR3 extends over 13 amino acids. The germline CDR1 and CDR2 sequences are GTSNPN and SVGIG (reference sequence). J was trimmed by 4 bases and V by 4 bases; bases with no gene match: 3. CDR3 sequence reads: CAWTGGKNQPQHF. The DNA for the CDR3 is TGTGCCTGGACAGGGGGCAAGAATCAGCCCCAGCATTTT.

The chain uses TRBV12-3 or TRBV12-4 and TRBJ1-1; 7 bases agree with TRBD1. The CDR3 extends over 13 amino acids. The V and J ends lost 6 bases and 0 bases, in that order; junction bases with no gene match: 1. CDR3 loop: CASRQGLNTEAFF. The CDR3 DNA is TGTGCCAGCAGACAGGGGCTGAACACTGAAGCTTTCTTT.

The gene calls are TRBV3-1 (or the pseudogene TRBV3-2) and TRBJ1-5; tentatively, D is TRBD1 (5 bases). CDR1 is LGHDT and CDR2 is YNNKEL in the germline V gene (reference sequence). Trimming took off 3 bases at V and 0 bases at J, with 15 bases between the two ends. The CDR3 consists of 17 residues. The CDR3 DNA reads TGTGCCAGCAGCCAGTCCTCCAGGGTCTCTAGCAATCAGCCCCAGCATTTT. This gives the protein CASSQSSRVSSNQPQHF.

The genes are TRBV10-3 and TRBJ2-1, with 7 positions matching TRBD2. There are 14 residues in the CDR3. Germline CDR1 and CDR2: ENHRY and SYGVKD. With V trimmed by 11 bases and J by 1 base, 8 bases remained unmatched. CDR3 bases: TGTGCCTCAACTAGCGAAGGTTCCTACAATGAGCAGTTCTTC. Residues: CASTSEGSYNEQFF.

This clone was seen once. This chain joins TRBV29-1 and TRBJ1-1; 9 bases agree with TRBD1. The CDR3 is 13 amino acids. Germline V gene sequence: CDR1 SQVTM, CDR2 ANQGSEA. J was trimmed by 3 bases and V by 8 bases; bases with no gene match: 7. The CDR3 sequence: CSTTGQGYTEAFF. The CDR3 DNA is TGCAGCACAACCGGACAGGGGTACACTGAAGCTTTCTTT.

This clone has a single count. The CDR3 coding sequence is TGTGCCAGCTCACCGGGACAGACCGGGGAGACCCAGTACTTC. Translation gives CASSPGQTGETQYF. The chain links TRBV18 to TRBJ2-5; the match to TRBD1 covers 7 bases. The V and J ends lost 3 bases and 5 bases, in that order; junction bases with no gene match: 6. From germline, CDR1 is KGHSH and CDR2 LQKENI. The CDR3 loop spans 14 amino acids.

The rearrangement uses TRBV14 and TRBJ1-3, with D unclear. Trimming cost V 4 bases and J 2 bases, with 9 bases left between them. The CDR3 covers 14 residues. Germline CDR1 and CDR2: SGHDN and FVKESK. CDR3 amino acids: CASSRISPGNTIYF. CDR3 coding DNA: TGTGCCAGCAGCCGCATCAGTCCTGGAAACACCATATATTTT.

This chain joins TRBV5-4 and TRBJ1-2; no firm D call. This CDR3 contains 15 residues. Germline loops: CDR1 SGHNT, CDR2 YYREEE (reference sequence). The V and J ends lost 0 bases and 0 bases respectively, with 9 bases between them. CDR3 sequence (DNA): TGTGCCAGCAGCTTGGAGACTTTTACTAACTATGGCTACACCTTC. Translating gives CASSLETFTNYGYTF.

The CDR3 spells CATSPAGEGGYTF. CDR3 DNA: TGTGCCACTTCACCAGCAGGGGAAGGTGGCTACACCTTC. The V call is TRBV10-3, the J call TRBJ1-2, with D possibly matching TRBD1 (6 bases). This CDR3 is built from 13 residues. V was shortened by 10 bases and J by 7 bases, with 19 bases between the two germline ends. CDR1 is ENHRY and CDR2 is SYGVKD in the germline V gene.

V is TRBV10-3 and J is TRBJ1-5; no clear D. The CDR3 runs 13 residues. The V gene's germline CDR1 is ENHRY and CDR2 SYGVKD. The germline V and J ends were trimmed by 2 bases and 2 bases, with 4 bases remaining between them. CDR3: CAISEGGNQPQHF. CDR3 in DNA: TGTGCCATCAGTGAGGGAGGCAATCAGCCCCAGCATTTT.

This clone is a singleton in its sample. The genes are TRBV5-6 and TRBJ2-6; 11 nucleotides line up with TRBD2. Germline CDR1 SGHDT, CDR2 YYEEEE. CDR3 length: 19 amino acids. The V segment lost 1 base and the J segment 0 bases; nucleotides outside the gene matches: 6. The chain's CDR3 is CASSLTLTSGGSGANVLTF. As DNA, the CDR3 is TGTGCCAGCAGCTTGACCCTCACTAGCGGGGGCTCTGGGGCCAACGTCCTGACTTTC.

The V gene is TRBV25-1, the J gene TRBJ2-2; 7 positions match TRBD1. Germline V gene lookup returns CDR1 MGHDK and CDR2 SYGVNS. Unmatched junction bases numbered 4, after V lost 6 bases and J lost 3 bases. This CDR3 has 14 amino acids. CDR3 sequence: CASSVQGDTGELFF. CDR3 nucleotide sequence: TGTGCCAGCAGCGTTCAGGGGGACACCGGGGAGCTGTTTTTT.

The rearrangement joins TRBV2 to TRBJ2-3; D not certain. The germline V gene encodes CDR1 SNHLY and CDR2 FYNNEI. The CDR3 is 13 residues long. V was pared by 5 bases and J by 0 bases, with 6 bases between. The CDR3 loop is CASSFSSTDTQYF. CDR3 nucleotides: TGTGCCAGCAGTTTTTCTAGCACAGATACGCAGTATTTT.

This clone was counted once. This chain uses TRBV3-1 (or the pseudogene TRBV3-2) with TRBJ2-5, with 7 bases aligning to TRBD2. There are 15 residues in the CDR3. The ends lost 6 bases at V and 0 bases at J; junction bases unmatched: 7. Germline CDR1 and CDR2: LGHDT and YNNKEL (reference sequence). CDR3 bases: TGTGCCAGCAGAGTAGGGGAGGGGTACCAAGAGACCCAGTACTTC. It specifies CASRVGEGYQETQYF.

In its sample, this clone was seen once. This chain connects TRBV11-1 to TRBJ2-1; 10 bases match TRBD2. Unmatched junction bases numbered 10, after V lost 5 bases and J lost 9 bases. Looked up from germline, CDR1 is SGHAT and CDR2 is FQDESV (reference sequence). The CDR3 length is 15 residues. Here the CDR3 DNA reads TGTGCCAGCAGCCACCGGACTAGCGGCCCCCGTGAGCAGTTCTTC. Translating it yields CASSHRTSGPREQFF.

This clone has just a few counts. The V and J genes are TRBV27 and TRBJ2-4, with D possibly being TRBD1 (5 bases). There are 15 residues in the CDR3. Germline V gene lookup returns CDR1 MNHEY and CDR2 SMNVEV (reference sequence). The V end lost 5 bases, the J end lost 0 bases, and 11 bases lay between the germline ends. The CDR3 nucleotides are TGTGCCAGCAGTAAACCGACAGCAGCCAAAAACATTCAGTACTTC. Its translation: CASSKPTAAKNIQYF.

The V gene is TRBV28, the J gene TRBJ1-3; D is ambiguous. V lost 10 bases and J lost 3, with 16 bases in between. CDR1 is MDHEN and CDR2 is SYDVKM in the germline V gene. This CDR3 comprises 14 residues. CDR3 sequence reads: CAIQRREGGNTIYF. CDR3 bases: TGTGCCATCCAGAGGAGGGAAGGTGGAAACACCATATATTTT.

The chain links TRBV7-2 to TRBJ1-1; TRBD1 aligns across 7 bases. There are 14 residues in the CDR3. Per the germline V gene, CDR1 is SGHTA and CDR2 is FQGNSA. V gave up 4 bases and J gave up 5 bases; unmatched junction bases: 7. The CDR3 reads CASSSQGRRTEAFF. CDR3 sequence (DNA): TGTGCCAGCAGCTCACAGGGGCGAAGGACTGAAGCTTTCTTT.

This clone was found once. The chain uses TRBV19 and TRBJ2-7, with 9 bases lining up with TRBD2. V lost 5 bases, J lost 1 base, and 6 bases stayed unmatched. Looked up from germline, CDR1 is LNHDA and CDR2 is SQIVND (reference sequence). This CDR3 contains 15 residues. Here the CDR3 reads CASSLGLASSYEQYF. In nucleotides, the CDR3 is TGTGCCAGTAGTCTTGGACTAGCGTCTTCCTACGAGCAGTACTTC.

V and J are TRBV5-8 and TRBJ1-1; no firm D call. The germline V gene has CDR1 SGHTS and CDR2 YDEGEE. Between the trimmed V and J ends, which lost 2 bases and 6 bases, there was a span of 17 bases. The CDR3 runs 15 residues. CDR3 sequence reads: CASSLDTLYGAEAFF. Here the CDR3 DNA reads TGTGCCAGCAGCTTAGACACGCTTTATGGTGCTGAAGCTTTCTTT.

CDR3: CAWSQGLGRGISGYTF. The CDR3, as DNA: TGTGCCTGGAGCCAAGGCTTGGGCAGGGGGATTAGCGGCTACACCTTC. This sequence joins TRBV30 and TRBJ1-2; 7 bases are shared with TRBD1. Germline V gives CDR1 GTSNPN, CDR2 SVGIG (reference sequence). Trimming at V came to 3 bases and at J to 8 bases, leaving 18 bases not matched to a gene. This CDR3 has 16 residues.

The chain uses TRBV6-4 and TRBJ2-1, with 11 nucleotides matching TRBD2. CDR1 is MRHNA and CDR2 is SNTAGT in the germline V gene. V lost 5 bases to trimming and J lost 8 bases; unmatched junction nucleotides: 5. The CDR3 totals 14 residues. The DNA for the CDR3 is TGTGCCAGCAGTCTAGCGGGGGGTTATGATGAGCAGTTCTTC. Amino acids: CASSLAGGYDEQFF.

This sequence joins TRBV15 and TRBJ1-3; no firm D call. The V gene's germline CDR1 is LNHNV and CDR2 YYDKDF (reference sequence). The V end was cut by 3 bases, the J end by 1 base, with 13 bases between. CDR3 length equals 16 residues. The CDR3 region is CATSRGIAGSGNTIYF. The CDR3 region has the DNA TGTGCCACCAGCAGGGGTATTGCGGGGTCTGGAAACACCATATATTTT.

V gene TRBV6-4 combines with J gene TRBJ2-6, with 7 positions matching TRBD1. Per germline, CDR1 MRHNA and CDR2 SNTAGT. V shed 0 bases, J shed 1 base, and the junction held 0 bases outside the gene matches. The CDR3 is 16 residues long. For the CDR3, the DNA is TGTGCCAGCAGTGACTCGACAGGGTCTGGGGCCAACGTCCTGACTTTC. Translated: CASSDSTGSGANVLTF.

The CDR3 DNA reads TGTGCCAGCAGCCACAGAACAGGGAGTGGTGAAAAACTGTTTTTT. Its protein is CASSHRTGSGEKLFF. This chain connects TRBV3-1 (or the pseudogene TRBV3-2) to TRBJ1-4; D perhaps matches TRBD1 (6 bases). V was clipped by 3 bases and J by 7 bases, with 15 bases between them. The CDR3 spans 15 residues. CDR1 is LGHDT and CDR2 is YNNKEL in the germline V gene (reference sequence).